The text below deals with one T cell receptor beta chain. Its matching antigen is unknown. Focal radiation with ipilimumab CTLA-4 blockade was given to patients with chemo-refractory metastatic non-small-cell lung cancer. Assay used: immunoSEQ multiplex PCR; TCRdb lists only in-frame clones, some missing. The sample has over 75,000 clones; about 83% are singletons. V was clipped by 2 bases and J by 4 bases, with 11 bases between them. This CDR3 comprises 14 residues. CDR1 is MDHEN, CDR2 SYDVKM, per germline. The sample belongs to a study of radiotherapy plus CTLA-4 blockade in lung cancer. Study observations and caveats: Increased serum interferon-beta after radiation also reportedly predicted response strongly. Subsequent to radiotherapy plus ipilimumab, tumor-derived TCR clones underwent expansion in blood.

The sequences come from peripheral blood, collected from a patient treated with radiotherapy plus ipilimumab. This TCR was recovered from a human donor with non-small cell lung cancer who had stable disease on radiotherapy plus ipilimumab. The chain links TRBV28 to TRBJ1-2, with D possibly matching TRBD1 (5 bases). The CDR3 DNA reads TGTGCCAGCAGTTTAGAAGTAACAGGCTATGGCTACACCTTC. This translates into CASSLEVTGYGYTF.